This T cell receptor (beta chain) was sequenced in a study of T cell responses to AZD1222 COVID-19 vaccine. Repertoires were generated with immunoSEQ multiplex PCR, while TCRdb's copy carries only in-frame clones and drops some. The table shows around 150,000 clones, with more than 85% occurring only once. The study, taken as a whole, reports: Vaccine-associated CD4 TCRs spanned spike, dominant at 160-218 and 743-854.

Germline assignment: CDR1 MDHEN and CDR2 SYDVKM. After removal of 8 bases from V and 10 bases from J, the junction contained 16 bases not matched to a gene. CDR3 length equals 16 residues. Concerning this clone: Its matching antigen is unknown.

Both about-4-week and about-12-week second-dose recipients were combined. The J gene is TRBJ1-6, the V gene TRBV28; TRBD1 matches 8 bases. Sequenced here: peripheral blood, sampled 28 days after the second AZD1222 dose. This clonotype was obtained from an adult who received the AZD1222 COVID-19 vaccine. The CDR3 sequence is CASLHGTGPSQSPLHF. CDR3 sequence (DNA): TGTGCCAGCCTCCATGGGACAGGCCCGTCCCAGTCACCCCTCCACTTT.